This T cell receptor beta chain was sequenced in a study of T cells in Graves' hyperthyroidism and ophthalmopathy (dated by TCRdb to between 2018 and 2020). With regard to the full study: Peripheral blood was collected at initial diagnosis, before any treatment. To identify distinguishing TCR V-J signatures, a discovery cohort of some 100 patients was used, comprising 40 to 45 with Graves' ophthalmopathy and 57 with stable Graves' hyperthyroidism. Prospective prediction of ophthalmopathy was tested in an independent validation cohort consisting of some 19 hyperthyroidism patients and some 15 patients who later progressed to ophthalmopathy. The 90 to 100 discovery patients were randomly split 7:3 into training and test sets. The study also compared thyroid tissue and blood T-cell repertoires from about 6 Graves' hyperthyroidism patients. Following sampling, methimazole starting at 30 mg daily was given to hyperthyroidism patients, and high-dose intravenous methylprednisolone was given to ophthalmopathy patients. According to the paper, TCR Vbeta CDR3 sequencing was carried out on approximately 140 peripheral blood samples, which came from fewer than 50 ophthalmopathy, 75 or so hyperthyroidism and about 17 progressor patients.

The sample holds many counts of this clonotype. It has no known antigen specificity. Within one base of it there is no much larger clone, and no base qualities were kept. Amplification of TCR beta CDR3 regions was carried out from RNA transcripts. The TCR CDR3 was subjected to a first round of RT-PCR using the HTBI primer set and the Qiagen OneStep RT-PCR kit. Libraries were constructed in a second round of multiplex PCR, after which size selection and purification were performed. The libraries were sequenced on an Illumina HiSeq2000 using paired-end 100 bp reads. Concerning the study's data processing: Raw data were processed with SOAPnuke, discarding reads with adapters, uncalled bases, mean Phred below 15, or no exact constant-primer or identifier match. COPE v1.2.5 was used to merge high-quality paired reads, and clonotypes were defined as unique nucleotide sequences. Clonotypes were aligned to IMGT TRBV, TRBD and TRBJ reference segments using MiTCR v1.1. Only V-J combinations with frequency above 0.0001, covering 98% to 99.2% of repertoires, were analysed. The TCS score was defined as the ratio of F50 (clonal expansion) to E x V (chaos), calculated using BLOSUM62-based TCRdist between CDR3 peptides within each V-J. Welch's t-statistics and random forest reduced 500 to 550 V-J features to roughly 13, which were used in a naive Bayes classifier (R e1071). In TCRdb, the public reads were trimmed at Q25 with fastp and aligned with MiXCR, with productive beta chains retained. Each CDR3 protein appears once, grouped with its most common genes and DNA. The V and J calls and clone size come from TCRdb's table, not from the authors' own analysis. The sample table records about 400,000 distinct CDR3 sequences; about a sixth of these occur just once. The ten largest clones capture 11% to 15% of the sample.

Stable Graves' hyperthyroidism was defined as no progression to ophthalmopathy during 18 months of follow-up. The hyperthyroidism patients were between 18 and 65 years old and newly diagnosed, with a disease duration of less than 2 months. The study excluded patients with uncontrolled infections, other autoimmune diseases, pregnancy or lactation. Diagnoses were based on clinical symptoms, serum thyroxine and TRAb, thyroid ultrasound and orbital computed tomography. PBMCs were separated from roughly 9.6 ml of fresh peripheral blood using Ficoll-Paque density gradient centrifugation. Total RNA was extracted with Trizol reagent, and quality was checked on an Agilent 2100 Bioanalyzer. Paper-wide results and their limitations: Most expanded thyroid clonotypes (frequency above 0.001) were also detected in blood, a finding suggesting that blood repertoires may reflect thyroid immune responses. In cross-validation, a model built on a 13 V-J signature told ophthalmopathy apart from stable hyperthyroidism with roughly 87% sensitivity and roughly 83% specificity, and in testing the same model reached 80%/75%. No statistical method was used to set the sample size in advance, and investigators knew the group allocation. In validation, the model predicted progression to ophthalmopathy a median of about 5.9 months before onset, with roughly 68% sensitivity and more than 72% specificity.

CDR1 and CDR2 are read off the germline V gene (reference sequence) as MNHEY and SMNVEV. Trimming takes 6 bases from V and 4 bases from J, and the germline ends sit 22 bases apart. The CDR3 holds 17 amino acids from the cysteine to the phenylalanine. Just the 51-base CDR3 DNA is kept, in frame starting at base 1. The rearranged segments are TRBV27 and TRBJ1-5; no D segment can be confidently identified. Material for sequencing was blood. This TCR was recovered from a woman under 30 with Graves' hyperthyroidism. The CDR3 region: CASSPRLRSGLNQPQHF. The sequenced DNA is TGTGCCAGCAGCCCCAGACTAAGGTCAGGATTGAATCAGCCCCAGCATTTT.